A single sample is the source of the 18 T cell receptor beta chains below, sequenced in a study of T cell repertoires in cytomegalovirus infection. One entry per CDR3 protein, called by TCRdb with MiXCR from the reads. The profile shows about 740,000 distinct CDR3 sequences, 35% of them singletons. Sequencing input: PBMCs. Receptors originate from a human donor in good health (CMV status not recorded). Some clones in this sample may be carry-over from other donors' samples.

The CDR3 reads CASSAINEKLFF. CDR3 DNA: TGTGCCAGCAGCGCTATAAATGAAAAACTGTTTTTT. The chain is built from TRBV7-9 and TRBJ1-4; D ambiguous. With 5 bases removed from V and 5 bases from J, the gap between germline ends came to 6 bases. The CDR3 loop spans 12 amino acids. In germline, CDR1 is SEHNR, CDR2 FQNEAQ (reference sequence).

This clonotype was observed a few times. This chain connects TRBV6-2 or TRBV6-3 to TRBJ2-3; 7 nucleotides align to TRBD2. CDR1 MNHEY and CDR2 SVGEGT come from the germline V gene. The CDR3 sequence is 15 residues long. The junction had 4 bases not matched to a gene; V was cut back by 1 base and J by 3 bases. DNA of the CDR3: TGTGCCAGCAGTTACTACTGGGGGGGGACAGATACGCAGTATTTT. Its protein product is CASSYYWGGTDTQYF.

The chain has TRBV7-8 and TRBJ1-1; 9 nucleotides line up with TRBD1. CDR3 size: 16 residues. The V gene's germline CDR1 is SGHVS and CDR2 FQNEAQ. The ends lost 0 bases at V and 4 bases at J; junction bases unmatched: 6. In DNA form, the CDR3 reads TGTGCCAGCAGCTTAGCTGGGGGACAGGGCCCCACTGAAGCTTTCTTT. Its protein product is CASSLAGGQGPTEAFF.

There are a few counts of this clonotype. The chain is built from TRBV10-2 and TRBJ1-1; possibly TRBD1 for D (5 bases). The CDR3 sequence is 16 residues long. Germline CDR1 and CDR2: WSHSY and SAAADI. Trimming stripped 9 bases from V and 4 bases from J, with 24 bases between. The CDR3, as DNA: TGCGCCAGTAATATCAGACAGTCTAGGTCGGCCACTGAAGCTTTCTTT. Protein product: CASNIRQSRSATEAFF.

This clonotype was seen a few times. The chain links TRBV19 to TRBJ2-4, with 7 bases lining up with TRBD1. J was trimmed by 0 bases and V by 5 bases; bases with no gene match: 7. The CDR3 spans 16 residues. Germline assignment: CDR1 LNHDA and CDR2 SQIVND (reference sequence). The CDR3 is CASSAKTGLAKNIQYF. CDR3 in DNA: TGTGCCAGTAGTGCCAAGACAGGGCTAGCCAAAAACATTCAGTACTTC.

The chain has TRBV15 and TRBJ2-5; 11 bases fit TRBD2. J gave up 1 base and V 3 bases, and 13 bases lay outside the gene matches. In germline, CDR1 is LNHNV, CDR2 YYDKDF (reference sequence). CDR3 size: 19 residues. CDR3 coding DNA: TGTGCCACCAGCAGGGGGGGGCTAGCGGGAGGCCGAATCCAAGAGACCCAGTACTTC. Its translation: CATSRGGLAGGRIQETQYF.

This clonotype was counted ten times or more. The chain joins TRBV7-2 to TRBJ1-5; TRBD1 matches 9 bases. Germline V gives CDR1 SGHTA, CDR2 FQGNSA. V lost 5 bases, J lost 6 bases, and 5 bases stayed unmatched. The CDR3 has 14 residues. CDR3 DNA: TGTGCCAGCAGCCCCGACAGGGGGATTCAGCCCCAGCATTTT. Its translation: CASSPDRGIQPQHF.

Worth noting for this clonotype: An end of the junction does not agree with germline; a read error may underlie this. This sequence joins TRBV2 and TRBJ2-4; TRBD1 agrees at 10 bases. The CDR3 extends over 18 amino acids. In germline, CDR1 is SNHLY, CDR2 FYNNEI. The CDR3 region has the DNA TGTGCCATCAGTGGGCCGACAGGGGGCTATCTGGCCAAAAACATTCAGTACTTC. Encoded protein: CAISGPTGGYLAKNIQYF. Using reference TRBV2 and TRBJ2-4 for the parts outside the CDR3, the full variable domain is EPEVTQTPSHQVTQMGQEVILRCVPISNHLYFYWYRQILGQKVEFLVSFYNNEISEKSEIFDDQFSVERPDGSNFTLKIRSTKLEDSAMYFCAISGPTGGYLAKNIQYFGAGTRLSVL.

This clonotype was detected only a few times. Here the CDR3 reads CASSGAGYEQFF. The CDR3 coding sequence is TGTGCCAGCTCTGGGGCGGGGTATGAGCAGTTCTTC. The gene calls are TRBV6-4 and TRBJ2-1; weak D call: TRBD2 (6 bases). V was pared by 8 bases and J by 8 bases, with 13 bases between. In germline, CDR1 is MRHNA, CDR2 SNTAGT. The CDR3 is 12 amino acids.

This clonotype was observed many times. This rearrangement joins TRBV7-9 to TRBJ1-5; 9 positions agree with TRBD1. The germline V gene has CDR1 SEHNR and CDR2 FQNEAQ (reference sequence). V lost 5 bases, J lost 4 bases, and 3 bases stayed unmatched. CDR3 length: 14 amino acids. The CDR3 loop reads CASSPGQGNQPQHF. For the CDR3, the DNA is TGTGCCAGCAGCCCGGGACAGGGTAATCAGCCCCAGCATTTT.

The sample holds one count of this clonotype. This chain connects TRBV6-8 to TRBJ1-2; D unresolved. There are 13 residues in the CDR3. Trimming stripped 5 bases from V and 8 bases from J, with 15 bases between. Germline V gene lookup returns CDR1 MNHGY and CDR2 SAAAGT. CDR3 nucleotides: TGTGCCAGCAGTGTGGAGATTACTCGAGGCTACACCTTC. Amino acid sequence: CASSVEITRGYTF.

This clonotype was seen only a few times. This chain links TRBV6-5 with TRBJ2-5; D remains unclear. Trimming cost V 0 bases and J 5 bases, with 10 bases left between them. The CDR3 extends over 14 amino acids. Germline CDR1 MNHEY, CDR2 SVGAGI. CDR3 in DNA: TGTGCCAGCAGTTACTCGATCGGTGTTGAGACCCAGTACTTC. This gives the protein CASSYSIGVETQYF.

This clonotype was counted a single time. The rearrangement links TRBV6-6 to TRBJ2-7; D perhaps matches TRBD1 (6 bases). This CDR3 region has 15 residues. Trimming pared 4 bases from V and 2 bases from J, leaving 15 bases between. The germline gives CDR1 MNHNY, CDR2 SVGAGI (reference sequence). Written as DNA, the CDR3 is TGTGCCAGCAGTTCGAGTCCAGGGGATACCTACGAGCAGTACTTC. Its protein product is CASSSSPGDTYEQYF.

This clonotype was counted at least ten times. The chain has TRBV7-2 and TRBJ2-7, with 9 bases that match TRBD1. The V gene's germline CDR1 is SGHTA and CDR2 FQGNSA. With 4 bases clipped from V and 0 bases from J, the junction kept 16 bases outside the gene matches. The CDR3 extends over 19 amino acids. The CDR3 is CASSSPYAIPGQGSYEQYF. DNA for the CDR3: TGTGCCAGCAGCTCCCCCTACGCTATACCGGGACAGGGCTCCTACGAGCAGTACTTC.

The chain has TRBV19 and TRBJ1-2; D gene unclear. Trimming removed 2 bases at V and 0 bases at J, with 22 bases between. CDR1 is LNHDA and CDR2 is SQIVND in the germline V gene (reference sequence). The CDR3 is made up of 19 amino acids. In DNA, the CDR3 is TGTGCCAGTAGTATAAACGCGGGGAACGCGCTCACCTCTAACTATGGCTACACCTTC. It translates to CASSINAGNALTSNYGYTF.

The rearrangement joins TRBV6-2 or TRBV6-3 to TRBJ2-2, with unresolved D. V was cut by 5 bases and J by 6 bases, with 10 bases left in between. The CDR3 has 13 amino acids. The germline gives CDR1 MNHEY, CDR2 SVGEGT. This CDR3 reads CASSTPSPGELFF. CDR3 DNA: TGTGCCAGCAGTACCCCCTCTCCCGGGGAGCTGTTTTTT.

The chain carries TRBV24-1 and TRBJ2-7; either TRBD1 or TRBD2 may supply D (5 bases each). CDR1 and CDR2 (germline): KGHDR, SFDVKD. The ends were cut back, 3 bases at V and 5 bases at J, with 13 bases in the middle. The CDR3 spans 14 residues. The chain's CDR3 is CATSDIRGSNEQYV. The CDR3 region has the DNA TGTGCCACCAGTGATATCCGGGGCTCAAACGAGCAGTACGTC.

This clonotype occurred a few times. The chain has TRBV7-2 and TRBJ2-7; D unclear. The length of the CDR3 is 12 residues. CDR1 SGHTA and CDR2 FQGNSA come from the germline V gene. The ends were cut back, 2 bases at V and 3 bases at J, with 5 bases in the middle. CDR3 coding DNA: TGTGCCAGCAGCTTATTGTTCTACGAGCAGTACTTC. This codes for CASSLLFYEQYF.